The clone carrying this T cell receptor beta chain was recorded at least ten times. The data were obtained in a study of T cells after yellow fever vaccination. Via MiXCR, TCRdb re-called the 5' RACE reads, giving one row per CDR3 protein. The data contain just under 85,000 distinct CDR3 sequences, about an eighth of them seen just once; the ten biggest clones take up 20% to 25%. Germline assignment: CDR1 MGHRA and CDR2 YSYEKL. V shed 6 bases and J shed 4 bases, with 12 bases lying between them. CDR3 length equals 14 residues. Sequencing was performed on CD8+ T cells not binding an NS4B(214-222) dextramer, sorted from PBMCs, taken approximately 22 days after the first yellow fever vaccination. This clonotype was sampled from a man aged 18 to 29 who received the YFV17D yellow fever vaccine. The chain employs TRBV4-1 and TRBJ1-4; weak D call: TRBD1 (5 bases). Here the CDR3 reads CASRASGGNEKLFF. The CDR3 nucleotides read TGCGCCAGCAGAGCAAGTGGGGGTAATGAAAAACTGTTTTTT.